This T cell receptor (beta chain) came from a study of T cell responses to AZD1222 COVID-19 vaccine. This CDR3 spans 15 amino acids. V gave up 0 bases and J gave up 1 base, with 7 bases separating them. The germline V gene encodes CDR1 MNHNS and CDR2 SASEGT. A word on this clone: The antigen remains undetermined.

Findings and caveats of the study: Along spike, vaccine-associated CD4 TCRs were found throughout, with dominance at 160-218 and 743-854. Targets within unmutated variant regions were reportedly found for nearly half of spike-specific TCRs. Sampling captured repertoires only after the peak T cell response. Rises in breadth and depth of Spike-specific TCRs came after two AZD1222 doses.

Data came from immunoSEQ multiplex PCR; TCRdb stores just in-frame clones and leaves some out. Its table records over 130,000 clones. V gene TRBV6-1 combines with J gene TRBJ1-5; a weak D match, TRBD1 (5 bases). The receptor was derived from an adult in good health. Sequencing was performed on peripheral blood. The CDR3 reads CASSEAPGSNQPQHF. The CDR3 DNA reads TGTGCCAGCAGTGAAGCACCAGGGAGCAATCAGCCCCAGCATTTT.